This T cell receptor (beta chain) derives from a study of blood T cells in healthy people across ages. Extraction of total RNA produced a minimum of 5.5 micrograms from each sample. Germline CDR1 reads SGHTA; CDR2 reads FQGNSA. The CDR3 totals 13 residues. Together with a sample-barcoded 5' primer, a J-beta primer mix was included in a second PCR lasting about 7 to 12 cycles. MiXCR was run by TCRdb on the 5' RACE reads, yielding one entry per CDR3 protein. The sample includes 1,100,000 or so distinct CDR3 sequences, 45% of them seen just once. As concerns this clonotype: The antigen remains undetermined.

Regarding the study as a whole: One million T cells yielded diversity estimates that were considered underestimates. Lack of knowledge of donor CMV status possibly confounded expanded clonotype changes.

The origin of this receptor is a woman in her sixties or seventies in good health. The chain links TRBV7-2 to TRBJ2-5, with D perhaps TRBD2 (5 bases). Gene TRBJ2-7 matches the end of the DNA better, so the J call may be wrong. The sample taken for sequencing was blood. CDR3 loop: CASSAELVYEQYF. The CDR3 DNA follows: TGTGCCAGCAGCGCCGAACTAGTCTACGAGCAGTACTTC.